The next 5 T cell receptor beta chains were all read from a single sample in a study of T-cell memory formation after mild COVID-19. TCRdb re-called the 5' RACE reads through MiXCR, storing one row per CDR3 protein. Of some 490,000 distinct CDR3 sequences listed, 15% to 20% are singletons. Sequenced sample: PBMCs or a T cell subset sorted from them (not recorded which). These receptors originate from an adult woman who had mild COVID-19 (a few samples of this study predate the infection). Cell type and time point are not known.

This chain links TRBV5-1 with TRBJ2-6; no clear D. This CDR3 has 17 amino acids. CDR1 and CDR2 (germline): SGHRS, YFSETQ. Trimming took 1 base from V and 0 from J, leaving 11 bases between them. The CDR3 DNA reads as TGCGCCAGCAGCTTGTCTTACAGCTACTCTGGGGCCAACGTCCTGACTTTC. Its protein is CASSLSYSYSGANVLTF.

This chain links TRBV4-2 with TRBJ2-1; 8 bases fit TRBD2. After removal of 0 bases from V and 6 bases from J, the junction contained 4 bases not matched to a gene. The CDR3 consists of 15 residues. From germline, CDR1 is LGHNA and CDR2 YNFKEQ. The DNA for the CDR3 is TGTGCCAGCAGCCAAGATACCGGGAGGGCCAATGAGCAGTTCTTC. It yields the protein CASSQDTGRANEQFF.

V is TRBV12-3 or TRBV12-4 and J is TRBJ2-7; no firm D call. The CDR3 runs to 14 residues. V lost 7 bases, J lost 2 bases, and 15 bases lay in between. Written as DNA, the CDR3 is TGTGCCAGCACCTCCCAGGAAAGCACCTACGAGCAGTACTTC. It translates to CASTSQESTYEQYF.

This clonotype was observed a handful of times. The J gene is TRBJ1-1, the V gene TRBV9; D uncertain. V gave up 2 bases and J gave up 2 bases, with 10 bases separating them. The CDR3 covers 14 residues. CDR1 is SGDLS, CDR2 YYNGEE, per germline. CDR3 DNA: TGTGCCAGCAGCGTCGAGGGCTTAAACACTGAAGCTTTCTTT. As protein: CASSVEGLNTEAFF.

This clonotype was counted once. V gene TRBV7-8 combines with J gene TRBJ1-5; 9 positions match TRBD1. The CDR3 sequence is 13 residues long. Germline-derived CDR1 and CDR2 are SGHVS and FQNEAQ. V was clipped by 9 bases and J by 6 bases; unmatched bases: 6. This chain's CDR3 is CASGQGIRQPQHF. In nucleotides, the CDR3 is TGTGCCAGTGGACAGGGGATTCGTCAGCCCCAGCATTTT.